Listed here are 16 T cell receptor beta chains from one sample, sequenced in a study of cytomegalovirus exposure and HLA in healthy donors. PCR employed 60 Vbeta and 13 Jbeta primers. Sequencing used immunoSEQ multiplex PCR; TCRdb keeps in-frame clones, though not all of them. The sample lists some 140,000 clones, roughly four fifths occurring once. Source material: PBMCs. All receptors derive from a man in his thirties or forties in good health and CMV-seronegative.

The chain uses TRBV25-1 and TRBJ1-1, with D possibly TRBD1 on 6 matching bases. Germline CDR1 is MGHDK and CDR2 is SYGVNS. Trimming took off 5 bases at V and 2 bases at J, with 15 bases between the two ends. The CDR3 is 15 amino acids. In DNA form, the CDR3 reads TGTGCCAGCAGTACCCCGGGGACAACTAACACTGAAGCTTTCTTT. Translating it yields CASSTPGTTNTEAFF.

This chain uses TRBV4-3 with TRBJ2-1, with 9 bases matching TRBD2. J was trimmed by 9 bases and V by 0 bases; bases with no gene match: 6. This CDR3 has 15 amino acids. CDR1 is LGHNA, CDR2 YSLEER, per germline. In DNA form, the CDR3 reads TGCGCCAGCAGCCAAGATGGGGCGGGAGGGCTTGAGCAGTTCTTC. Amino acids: CASSQDGAGGLEQFF.

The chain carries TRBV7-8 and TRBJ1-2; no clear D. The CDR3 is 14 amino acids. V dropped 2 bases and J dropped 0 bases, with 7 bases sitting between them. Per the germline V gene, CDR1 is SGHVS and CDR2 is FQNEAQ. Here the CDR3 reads CASSLYQANYGYTF. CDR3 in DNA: TGTGCCAGCAGCTTATATCAGGCTAACTATGGCTACACCTTC.

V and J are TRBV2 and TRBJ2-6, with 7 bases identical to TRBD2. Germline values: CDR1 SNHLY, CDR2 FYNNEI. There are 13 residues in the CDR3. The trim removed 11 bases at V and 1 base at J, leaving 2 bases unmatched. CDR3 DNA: TGTGCCCCCGGGGGGTCTGGGGCCAACGTCCTGACTTTC. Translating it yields CAPGGSGANVLTF.

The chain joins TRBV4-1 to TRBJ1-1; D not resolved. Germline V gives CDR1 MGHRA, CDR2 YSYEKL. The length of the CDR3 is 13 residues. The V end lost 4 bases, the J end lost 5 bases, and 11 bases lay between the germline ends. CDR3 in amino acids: CASSLYRGTEAFF. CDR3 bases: TGCGCCAGCAGCCTCTATAGAGGTACTGAAGCTTTCTTT.

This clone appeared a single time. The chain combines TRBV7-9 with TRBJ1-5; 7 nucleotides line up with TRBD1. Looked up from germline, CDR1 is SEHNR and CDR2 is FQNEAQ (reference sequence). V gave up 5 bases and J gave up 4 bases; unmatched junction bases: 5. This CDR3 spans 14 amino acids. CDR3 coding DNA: TGTGCCAGCAGCGCAACAGGGGCAAATCAGCCCCAGCATTTT. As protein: CASSATGANQPQHF. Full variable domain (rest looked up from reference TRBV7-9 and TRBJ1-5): DTGVSQNPRHKITKRGQNVTFRCDPISEHNRLYWYRQTLGQGPEFLTYFQNEAQLEKSRLLSDRFSAERPKGSFSTLEIQRTEQGDSAMYLCASSATGANQPQHFGDGTRLSIL.

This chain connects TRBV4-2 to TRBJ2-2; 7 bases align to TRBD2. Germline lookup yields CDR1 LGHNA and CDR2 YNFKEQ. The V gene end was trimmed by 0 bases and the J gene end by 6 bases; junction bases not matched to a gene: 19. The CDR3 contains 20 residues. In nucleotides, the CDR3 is TGTGCCAGCAGCCAAGATAGAATCGGACTAGTGGGGGGAGGCCCCGGGGAGCTGTTTTTT. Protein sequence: CASSQDRIGLVGGGPGELFF.

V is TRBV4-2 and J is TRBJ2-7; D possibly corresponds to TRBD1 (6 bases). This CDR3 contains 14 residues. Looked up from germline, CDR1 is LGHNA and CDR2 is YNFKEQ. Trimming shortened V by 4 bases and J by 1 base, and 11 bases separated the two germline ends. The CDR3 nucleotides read TGTGCCAGCAGCCCCGACAGGCGTTCCTACGAGCAGTACTTC. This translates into CASSPDRRSYEQYF.

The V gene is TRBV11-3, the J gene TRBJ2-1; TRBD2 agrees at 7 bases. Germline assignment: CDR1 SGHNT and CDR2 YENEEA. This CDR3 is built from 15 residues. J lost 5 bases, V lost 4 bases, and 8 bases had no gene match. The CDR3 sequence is CASSSLGEGDNEQFF. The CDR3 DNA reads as TGTGCCAGCAGCTCACTAGGGGAGGGAGACAATGAGCAGTTCTTC.

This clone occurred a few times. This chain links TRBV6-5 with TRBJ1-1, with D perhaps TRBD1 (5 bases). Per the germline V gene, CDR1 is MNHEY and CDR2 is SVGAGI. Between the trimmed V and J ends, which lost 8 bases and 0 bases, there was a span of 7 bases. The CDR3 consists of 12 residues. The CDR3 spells CASGRVNTEAFF. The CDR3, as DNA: TGTGCCAGCGGCAGGGTGAACACTGAAGCTTTCTTT.

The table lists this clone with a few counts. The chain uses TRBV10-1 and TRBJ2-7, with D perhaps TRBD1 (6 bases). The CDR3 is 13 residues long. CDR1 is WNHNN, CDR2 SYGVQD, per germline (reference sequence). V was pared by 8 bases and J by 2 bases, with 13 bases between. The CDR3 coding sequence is TGCGCCAGCCTCGGGACAAACACCTACGAGCAGTACTTC. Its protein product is CASLGTNTYEQYF.

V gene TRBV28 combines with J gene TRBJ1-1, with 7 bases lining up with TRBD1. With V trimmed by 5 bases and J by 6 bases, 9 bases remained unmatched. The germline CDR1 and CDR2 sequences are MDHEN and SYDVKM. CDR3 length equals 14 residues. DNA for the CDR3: TGTGCCAGCAGTCTGACAGGGATCGGACCTGAAGCTTTCTTT. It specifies CASSLTGIGPEAFF. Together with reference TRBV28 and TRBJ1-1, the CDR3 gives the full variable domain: DVKVTQSSRYLVKRTGEKVFLECVQDMDHENMFWYRQDPGLGLRLIYFSYDVKMKEKGDIPEGYSVSREKKERFSLILESASTNQTSMYLCASSLTGIGPEAFFGQGTRLTVV.

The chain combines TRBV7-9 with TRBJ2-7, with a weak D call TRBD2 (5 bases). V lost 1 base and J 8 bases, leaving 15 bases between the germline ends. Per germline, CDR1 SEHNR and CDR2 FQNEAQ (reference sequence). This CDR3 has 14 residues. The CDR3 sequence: CASSLGSGVGKQYF. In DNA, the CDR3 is TGTGCCAGCAGCTTAGGATCGGGTGTCGGGAAGCAGTACTTC. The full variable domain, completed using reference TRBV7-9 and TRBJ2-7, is DTGVSQNPRHKITKRGQNVTFRCDPISEHNRLYWYRQTLGQGPEFLTYFQNEAQLEKSRLLSDRFSAERPKGSFSTLEIQRTEQGDSAMYLCASSLGSGVGKQYFGPGTRLTVT.

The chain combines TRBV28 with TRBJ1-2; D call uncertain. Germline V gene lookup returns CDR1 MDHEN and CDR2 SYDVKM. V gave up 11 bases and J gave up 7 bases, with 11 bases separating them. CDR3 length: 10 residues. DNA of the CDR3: TGTGCCCAACCGGGAGGTGGCTACACCTTC. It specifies CAQPGGGYTF.

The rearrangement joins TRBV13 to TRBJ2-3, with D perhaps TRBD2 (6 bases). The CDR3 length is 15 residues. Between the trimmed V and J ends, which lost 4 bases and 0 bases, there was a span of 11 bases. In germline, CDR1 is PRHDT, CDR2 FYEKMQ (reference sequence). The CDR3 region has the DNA TGTGCCAGCAGCTCGACCGGGACTAGCACAGATACGCAGTATTTT. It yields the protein CASSSTGTSTDTQYF.

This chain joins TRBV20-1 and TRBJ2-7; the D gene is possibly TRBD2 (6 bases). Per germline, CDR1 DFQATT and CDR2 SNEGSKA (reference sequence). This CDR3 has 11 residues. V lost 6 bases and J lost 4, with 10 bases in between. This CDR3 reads CSAKGGYEQYF. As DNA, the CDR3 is TGCAGTGCAAAGGGAGGTTACGAGCAGTACTTC.